Following are 29 T cell receptor beta chains from one sample sequenced in a study of CD8+ T cells in alopecia areata. Reverse transcription of extracted RNA yielded cDNA, which provided the sequencing template. Profiled with immunoSEQ multiplex PCR; TCRdb holds only in-frame clones, not every one. The sample lists over 120,000 clones, around three fifths occurring once. Sequences were derived from CD4+ T cells sorted from blood, sampled at week 0. These receptors originate from a human donor with alopecia areata.

This clone was seen a few times. The chain recombines TRBV7-2 with TRBJ1-2; D may be TRBD1 (5 bases). V lost 7 bases to trimming and J lost 7 bases, with 16 bases between them. The CDR3 sequence is 13 residues long. Germline V gene sequence: CDR1 SGHTA, CDR2 FQGNSA. DNA for the CDR3: TGTGCCAGCACCCTGGGGGAGAGATTTGGCTACACCTTC. Translated: CASTLGERFGYTF. Combining the CDR3 with reference TRBV7-2 and TRBJ1-2 gives the whole variable domain GAGVSQSPSNKVTEKGKDVELRCDPISGHTALYWYRQSLGQGLEFLIYFQGNSAPDKSGLPSDRFSAERTGGSVSTLTIQRTQQEDSAVYLCASTLGERFGYTFGSGTRLTVV.

The chain recombines TRBV9 with TRBJ2-5; 8 bases align to TRBD2. Germline trimming cut 0 bases from V and 4 bases from J; bases unmatched to any gene: 2. Per the germline V gene, CDR1 is SGDLS and CDR2 is YYNGEE. The CDR3 extends over 14 amino acids. As DNA, the CDR3 is TGTGCCAGCAGCGTAGATCTAGCGGGAGAGACCCAGTACTTC. Amino acid sequence: CASSVDLAGETQYF.

V and J are TRBV10-3 and TRBJ2-1; 7 bases are a match to TRBD1. Germline V lookup: CDR1 ENHRY, CDR2 SYGVKD. Trimming took 6 bases from V and 7 from J; bases not matched to a gene: 9. This CDR3 is built from 14 residues. In DNA form, the CDR3 reads TGTGCCATCAGCCTCCGGGACAGAGGGAATGAGCAGTTCTTC. It yields the protein CAISLRDRGNEQFF.

The chain uses TRBV5-1 and TRBJ1-2; maybe TRBD1 (5 bases). Germline loops: CDR1 SGHRS, CDR2 YFSETQ. This CDR3 comprises 12 residues. V was cut by 2 bases and J by 8 bases, with 10 bases left in between. This chain's CDR3 is CASSFDRGGYTF. The CDR3 DNA sequence: TGCGCCAGCAGCTTCGACAGAGGCGGCTACACCTTC.

The V and J genes are TRBV13 and TRBJ2-1; 12 nucleotides agree with TRBD2. This CDR3 contains 12 residues. The V gene's germline CDR1 is PRHDT and CDR2 FYEKMQ (reference sequence). V lost 5 bases, J lost 16 bases, and 6 bases stayed unmatched. In DNA form, the CDR3 reads TGTGCCAGCAGCGCACTAGCGGGGGGCACCTTCTTC. This sequence encodes CASSALAGGTFF.

This clone was seen only a few times. Different DNA sequences within this sample yield the same CDR3. The chain couples TRBV30 to TRBJ2-5; no firm D call. This CDR3 has 12 amino acids. The V end was cut by 0 bases, the J end by 4 bases, with 6 bases between. CDR1 is GTSNPN and CDR2 is SVGIG in the germline V gene (reference sequence). The CDR3 DNA sequence: TGTGCCTGGAGTGTATTGAGAGAGACCCAGTACTTC. Translating gives CAWSVLRETQYF.

Here the CDR3 DNA reads TGTGCCAGCAACCGGGACACCGGGGAGCTGTTTTTT. It translates to CASNRDTGELFF. V is TRBV2 and J is TRBJ2-2; D uncertain. The CDR3 runs 12 residues. The germline V gene encodes CDR1 SNHLY and CDR2 FYNNEI. With 7 bases removed from V and 3 bases from J, the gap between germline ends came to 6 bases.

V gene TRBV2 combines with J gene TRBJ2-5, with D perhaps TRBD2 (6 bases). CDR1 and CDR2 (germline): SNHLY, FYNNEI. V dropped 10 bases and J dropped 5 bases, with 20 bases sitting between them. This CDR3 spans 14 amino acids. The CDR3 protein is CATLRGGLGETQYF. The CDR3 nucleotides are TGTGCCACCCTCCGCGGAGGGCTCGGGGAGACCCAGTACTTC.

The chain has TRBV30 and TRBJ2-7; the match to TRBD2 covers 7 bases. Germline V lookup: CDR1 GTSNPN, CDR2 SVGIG (reference sequence). V was pared by 0 bases and J by 0 bases, with 2 bases of the junction left unmatched. This CDR3 comprises 14 residues. The CDR3, as DNA: TGTGCCTGGAGTGTCGGGGGGATCTCCTACGAGCAGTACTTC. Its protein is CAWSVGGISYEQYF.

This sequence joins TRBV29-1 and TRBJ1-2; D call uncertain. The V end lost 6 bases, the J end lost 8 bases, and 19 bases lay between the germline ends. The CDR3 covers 13 residues. The V gene's germline CDR1 is SQVTM and CDR2 ANQGSEA. CDR3 loop: CSVSLKRNGGYTF. The CDR3 DNA reads as TGCAGCGTATCCCTAAAAAGGAACGGCGGCTACACCTTC.

A few counts support this clone. The chain links TRBV18 to TRBJ2-1, with TRBD2 matching 15 bases. Losses at the gene ends were 2 bases for V and 6 bases for J; bases not matched to a gene: 11. This CDR3 contains 19 residues. CDR1 KGHSH and CDR2 LQKENI come from the germline V gene. DNA of the CDR3: TGTGCCAGCTCACCAGCCGGGACTAGCGGGGGGTATATCCCCAATGAGCAGTTCTTC. Translation: CASSPAGTSGGYIPNEQFF.

This chain links TRBV4-3 with TRBJ1-1, with D unresolved. Germline CDR1 is LGHNA and CDR2 is YSLEER. Trimming took 0 bases from V and 3 from J, leaving 14 bases between them. The length of the CDR3 is 16 residues. The CDR3 nucleotides read TGCGCCAGCAGCCAAGAAAGGACCCGGGTGGACACTGAAGCTTTCTTT. Its protein product is CASSQERTRVDTEAFF.

The chain is built from TRBV9 and TRBJ1-2; a possible D gene is TRBD1 (5 bases). The germline V and J ends were trimmed by 0 bases and 8 bases, with 14 bases remaining between them. CDR1 is SGDLS and CDR2 is YYNGEE in the germline V gene. The CDR3 sequence is 14 residues long. The CDR3 coding sequence is TGTGCCAGCAGCGTAGATCAGGGAATTTGGGGCTACACCTTC. This encodes CASSVDQGIWGYTF.

The chain links TRBV6-5 to TRBJ1-4, with no clear D. The germline V gene has CDR1 MNHEY and CDR2 SVGAGI. The CDR3 loop spans 15 amino acids. Deletions cut 2 bases from V and 0 bases from J, with 7 bases between. CDR3 nucleotide sequence: TGTGCCAGCAGTTACACGGTTGCAACTAATGAAAAACTGTTTTTT. Protein sequence: CASSYTVATNEKLFF.

CDR3: CASRTIGTDKNQPQHF. DNA for the CDR3: TGTGCCAGTAGGACGATCGGGACAGACAAAAATCAGCCCCAGCATTTT. V is TRBV19 and J is TRBJ1-5, with 7 bases lining up with TRBD1. Trimming removed 6 bases from V and 4 bases from J; junction bases left unmatched: 12. The CDR3 contains 16 residues. Germline values: CDR1 LNHDA, CDR2 SQIVND (reference sequence).

This chain connects TRBV2 to TRBJ1-4, with no clear D. The germline gives CDR1 SNHLY, CDR2 FYNNEI. V lost 6 bases and J 2 bases, leaving 7 bases between the germline ends. The CDR3 has 13 amino acids. The CDR3 DNA follows: TGTGCCAGCAGACCCACGACTAATGAAAAACTGTTTTTT. Translated: CASRPTTNEKLFF.

The rearrangement uses TRBV5-1 and TRBJ2-5; tentatively, D is TRBD1 or TRBD2 (6 bases each). V dropped 0 bases and J dropped 5 bases, with 17 bases sitting between them. CDR1 and CDR2 (germline): SGHRS, YFSETQ. The CDR3 is 16 amino acids. The CDR3 DNA reads TGCGCCAGCAGCTTGGATCCCCCGGGGGCAGGGGAGACCCAGTACTTC. Translation gives CASSLDPPGAGETQYF.

This clone was seen a handful of times. The chain links TRBV29-1 to TRBJ1-1; D uncertain. CDR3 length equals 11 residues. Per germline, CDR1 SQVTM and CDR2 ANQGSEA. With 4 bases removed from V and 3 bases from J, the gap between germline ends came to 6 bases. DNA of the CDR3: TGCAGCGTTGTTTCGGACACTGAAGCTTTCTTT. As protein: CSVVSDTEAFF. The full variable domain, rest sourced from reference TRBV29-1 and TRBJ1-1, is SAVISQKPSRDICQRGTSLTIQCQVDSQVTMMFWYRQQPGQSLTLIATANQGSEATYESGFVIDKFPISRPNLTFSTLTVSNMSPEDSSIYLCSVVSDTEAFFGQGTRLTVV.

The chain links TRBV29-1 to TRBJ1-2, with 7 bases lining up with TRBD1. The CDR3 consists of 13 residues. Trimming removed 4 bases from V and 8 bases from J; junction bases left unmatched: 10. Germline CDR1 and CDR2: SQVTM and ANQGSEA. The CDR3 DNA follows: TGCAGCGTTGTTCGTGACAGGGCCTCCGGCTACACCTTC. This codes for CSVVRDRASGYTF.

This clone was detected only a few times. The CDR3 region has the DNA TGCGCCAGCAGCTTGGGCCCGGGGGTGAACACTGAAGCTTTCTTT. It specifies CASSLGPGVNTEAFF. The rearrangement links TRBV5-1 to TRBJ1-1, with D tentatively TRBD1 (5 bases). Germline CDR1 is SGHRS and CDR2 is YFSETQ. The CDR3 consists of 15 residues. Between the trimmed V and J ends, which lost 0 bases and 0 bases, there was a span of 9 bases.

The chain recombines TRBV7-2 with TRBJ2-6; D is unresolved. Trimming cost V 5 bases and J 0 bases, with 5 bases left between them. Germline lookup yields CDR1 SGHTA and CDR2 FQGNSA. This CDR3 has 14 amino acids. CDR3 amino acids: CASSRPSGANVLTF. CDR3 coding DNA: TGTGCCAGCAGCCGGCCCTCTGGGGCCAACGTCCTGACTTTC.

V usage is TRBV7-9 and J usage is TRBJ1-2, with D possibly TRBD1 on 5 matching bases. Germline lookup yields CDR1 SEHNR and CDR2 FQNEAQ (reference sequence). Trimming removed 5 bases at V and 7 bases at J, with 23 bases between. This CDR3 has 16 residues. Here the CDR3 DNA reads TGTGCCAGCAGCCCGCCCGAAAGAGGGGAATTGGGTGGCTACACCTTC. Translated, it gives CASSPPERGELGGYTF. The full variable domain, in which reference TRBV7-9 and TRBJ1-2 provide the parts outside the CDR3, is DTGVSQNPRHKITKRGQNVTFRCDPISEHNRLYWYRQTLGQGPEFLTYFQNEAQLEKSRLLSDRFSAERPKGSFSTLEIQRTEQGDSAMYLCASSPPERGELGGYTFGSGTRLTVV.

This clone occurred once. V gene TRBV20-1 combines with J gene TRBJ2-7; D is undetermined. The germline V and J ends were trimmed by 1 base and 9 bases, with 10 bases remaining between them. CDR3 length: 11 residues. Germline V gene lookup returns CDR1 DFQATT and CDR2 SNEGSKA (reference sequence). In DNA, the CDR3 is TGCAGTGCTAGAGGGACCGAATGGCAGTACTTC. Translation gives CSARGTEWQYF.

In its sample, this clone was seen a few times. The chain is built from TRBV7-9 and TRBJ2-5, with D unresolved. Germline values: CDR1 SEHNR, CDR2 FQNEAQ (reference sequence). The CDR3 extends over 11 amino acids. Between the trimmed V and J ends, which lost 5 bases and 7 bases, there was a span of 8 bases. CDR3 nucleotide sequence: TGTGCCAGCAGCCCCTCGCGGACCCAGTACTTC. Its protein product is CASSPSRTQYF.

The chain carries TRBV2 and TRBJ1-4, with D hard to call. Germline CDR1 is SNHLY and CDR2 is FYNNEI. There are 12 residues in the CDR3. V was shortened by 6 bases and J by 7 bases, with 9 bases between the two germline ends. For the CDR3, the DNA is TGTGCCAGCAGGAGGATGGGTGAAAAACTGTTTTTT. Protein sequence: CASRRMGEKLFF.

The chain joins TRBV5-1 to TRBJ2-6; D call uncertain. V lost 4 bases and J lost 1, with 9 bases in between. The germline gives CDR1 SGHRS, CDR2 YFSETQ. This CDR3 contains 15 residues. CDR3 sequence: CASSPRVSGANVLTF. CDR3 DNA: TGCGCCAGCAGCCCTAGGGTATCTGGGGCCAACGTCCTGACTTTC. The full variable domain, rest sourced from reference TRBV5-1 and TRBJ2-6, is KAGVTQTPRYLIKTRGQQVTLSCSPISGHRSVSWYQQTPGQGLQFLFEYFSETQRNKGNFPGRFSGRQFSNSRSEMNVSTLELGDSALYLCASSPRVSGANVLTFGAGSRLTVL.

The chain recombines TRBV7-2 with TRBJ2-3; D is ambiguous. Trimming removed 6 bases from V and 7 bases from J, with 14 bases in between. There are 13 residues in the CDR3. Germline V CDR1 and CDR2: SGHTA, FQGNSA. In nucleotides, the CDR3 is TGTGCCAGCAGTTATGAGCCCTCGCATACGCAGTATTTT. It encodes CASSYEPSHTQYF.

The J gene is TRBJ2-1, the V gene TRBV6-5; tentative D call: TRBD2 (5 bases). Germline V CDR1 and CDR2: MNHEY, SVGAGI. V lost 7 bases, J lost 8 bases, and 9 bases lay in between. The length of the CDR3 is 11 residues. CDR3 residues: CASTGNYEQFF. The DNA for the CDR3 is TGTGCCAGCACCGGGAACTATGAGCAGTTCTTC.

This clone has just a few counts. The V call is TRBV5-1, the J call TRBJ2-1; 8 positions agree with TRBD2. Losses at the gene ends were 4 bases for V and 1 base for J; bases not matched to a gene: 4. Germline CDR1 and CDR2: SGHRS and YFSETQ. The CDR3 is 15 amino acids. CDR3 loop: CASSQSGGSYNEQFF. Written as DNA, the CDR3 is TGCGCCAGCAGCCAAAGCGGGGGATCCTACAATGAGCAGTTCTTC. Full variable domain (missing parts from reference TRBV5-1 and TRBJ2-1): KAGVTQTPRYLIKTRGQQVTLSCSPISGHRSVSWYQQTPGQGLQFLFEYFSETQRNKGNFPGRFSGRQFSNSRSEMNVSTLELGDSALYLCASSQSGGSYNEQFFGPGTRLTVL.